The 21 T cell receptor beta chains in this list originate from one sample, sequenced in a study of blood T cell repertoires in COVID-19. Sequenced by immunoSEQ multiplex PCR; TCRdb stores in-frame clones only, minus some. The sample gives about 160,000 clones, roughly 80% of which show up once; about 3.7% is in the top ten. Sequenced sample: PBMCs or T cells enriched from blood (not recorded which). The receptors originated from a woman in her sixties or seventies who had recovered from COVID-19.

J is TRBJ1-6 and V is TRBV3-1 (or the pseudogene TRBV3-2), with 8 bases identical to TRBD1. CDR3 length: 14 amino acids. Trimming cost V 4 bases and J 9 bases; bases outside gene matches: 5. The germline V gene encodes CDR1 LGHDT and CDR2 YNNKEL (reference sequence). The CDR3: CASSLGQVSSPLHF. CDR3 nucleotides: TGTGCCAGCAGCCTGGGACAGGTATCTTCACCCCTCCACTTT.

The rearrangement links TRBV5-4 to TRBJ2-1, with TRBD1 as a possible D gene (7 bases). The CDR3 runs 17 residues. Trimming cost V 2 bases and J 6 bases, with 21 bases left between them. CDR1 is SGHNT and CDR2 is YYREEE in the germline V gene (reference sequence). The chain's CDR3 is CASSFGAGGLLTNEQFF. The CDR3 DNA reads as TGTGCCAGCAGCTTTGGGGCAGGGGGACTTTTGACCAATGAGCAGTTCTTC.

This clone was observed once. The CDR3 sequence is CASSYLPRRAEKLFF. The CDR3 bases are TGTGCCAGCAGTTACCTCCCCCGGCGGGCTGAAAAACTGTTTTTT. The V call is TRBV6-5, the J call TRBJ1-4; no definite D call. The CDR3 extends over 15 amino acids. V gave up 2 bases and J gave up 7 bases, with 14 bases separating them. Germline V gives CDR1 MNHEY, CDR2 SVGAGI.

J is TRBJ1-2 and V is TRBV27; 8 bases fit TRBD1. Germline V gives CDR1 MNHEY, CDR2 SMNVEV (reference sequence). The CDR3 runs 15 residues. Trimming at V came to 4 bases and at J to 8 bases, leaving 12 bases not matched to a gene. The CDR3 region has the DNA TGTGCCAGCAGTTATGACAGGGGTGGGACGGGCGGCTACACCTTC. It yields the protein CASSYDRGGTGGYTF.

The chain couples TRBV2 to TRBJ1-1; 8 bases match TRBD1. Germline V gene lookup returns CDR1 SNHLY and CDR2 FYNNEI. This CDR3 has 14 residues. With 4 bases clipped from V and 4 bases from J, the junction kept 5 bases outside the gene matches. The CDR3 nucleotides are TGTGCCAGCAGTGTTCAGGGGGCGGCCACTGAAGCTTTCTTT. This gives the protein CASSVQGAATEAFF.

The CDR3 DNA reads as TGTGCCAGCAGTAGGAAGGGGACAGGGAACACCGGGGAGCTGTTTTTT. It yields the protein CASSRKGTGNTGELFF. J is TRBJ2-2 and V is TRBV9, with 8 positions matching TRBD1. CDR1 and CDR2 from the germline V gene are SGDLS and YYNGEE. The CDR3 spans 16 residues. V shed 5 bases and J 1 base; nucleotides not matched to a gene: 7.

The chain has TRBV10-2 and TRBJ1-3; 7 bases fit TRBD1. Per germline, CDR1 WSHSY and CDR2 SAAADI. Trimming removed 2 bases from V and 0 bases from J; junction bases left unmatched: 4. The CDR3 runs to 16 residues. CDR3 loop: CASSERGQDSGNTIYF. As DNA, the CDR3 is TGCGCCAGCAGTGAGCGTGGACAGGACTCTGGAAACACCATATATTTT.

The CDR3 sequence: CASSYLNTEAFF. CDR3 coding DNA: TGTGCCAGCAGTTACCTTAACACTGAAGCTTTCTTT. This chain connects TRBV6-5 to TRBJ1-1; D not certain. Germline V CDR1 and CDR2: MNHEY, SVGAGI. CDR3 length: 12 residues. Deletions cut 2 bases from V and 2 bases from J, with 3 bases between.

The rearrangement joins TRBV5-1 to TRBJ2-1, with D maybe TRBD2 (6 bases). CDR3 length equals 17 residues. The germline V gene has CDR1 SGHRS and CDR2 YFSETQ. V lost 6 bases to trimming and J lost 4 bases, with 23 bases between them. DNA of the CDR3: TGCGCCAGCAAATTATGGGAAGGAGCCGGGAGTTACAATGAGCAGTTCTTC. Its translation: CASKLWEGAGSYNEQFF. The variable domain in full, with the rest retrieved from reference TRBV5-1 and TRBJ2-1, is KAGVTQTPRYLIKTRGQQVTLSCSPISGHRSVSWYQQTPGQGLQFLFEYFSETQRNKGNFPGRFSGRQFSNSRSEMNVSTLELGDSALYLCASKLWEGAGSYNEQFFGPGTRLTVL.

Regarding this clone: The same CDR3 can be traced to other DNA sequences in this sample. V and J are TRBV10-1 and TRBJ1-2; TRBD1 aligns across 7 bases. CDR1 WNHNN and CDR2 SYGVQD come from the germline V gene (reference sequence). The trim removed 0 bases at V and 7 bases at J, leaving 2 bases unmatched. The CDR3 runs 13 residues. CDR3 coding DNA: TGCGCCAGCAGTGAGTCGACAGGGACTGGCTACACCTTC. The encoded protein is CASSESTGTGYTF.

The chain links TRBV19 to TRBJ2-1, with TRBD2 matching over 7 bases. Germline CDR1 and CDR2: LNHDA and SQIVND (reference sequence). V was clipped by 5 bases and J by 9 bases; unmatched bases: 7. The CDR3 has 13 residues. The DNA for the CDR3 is TGTGCCAGTAGTGTTTCGGGAGGAGGTGAGCAGTTCTTC. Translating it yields CASSVSGGGEQFF.

CDR3 region: CASSLGDSLIQYF. Written as DNA, the CDR3 is TGTGCCAGCAGCTTGGGGGACAGCCTCATTCAGTACTTC. V and J are TRBV5-5 and TRBJ2-4; 7 nucleotides agree with TRBD1. The CDR3 contains 13 residues. CDR1 is SGHKS and CDR2 is YYEKEE in the germline V gene (reference sequence). The V segment lost 0 bases and the J segment 9 bases; nucleotides outside the gene matches: 3.

CDR3 protein: CASRGRGSSTQYF. For the CDR3, the DNA is TGTGCCAGCAGGGGTCGGGGGTCGAGTACGCAGTATTTT. This chain connects TRBV6-4 to TRBJ2-3; D is perhaps TRBD2 (6 bases). Germline V gives CDR1 MRHNA, CDR2 SNTAGT. This CDR3 is 13 amino acids long. V lost 6 bases and J 8 bases, leaving 15 bases between the germline ends.

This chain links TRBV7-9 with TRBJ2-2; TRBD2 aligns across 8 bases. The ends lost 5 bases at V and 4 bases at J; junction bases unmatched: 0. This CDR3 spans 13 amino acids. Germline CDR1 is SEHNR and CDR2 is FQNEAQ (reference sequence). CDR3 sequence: CASSRGGTGELFF. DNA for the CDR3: TGTGCCAGCAGCCGGGGGGGCACCGGGGAGCTGTTTTTT.

CDR3 loop: CASSLNRGEQYF. Here the CDR3 DNA reads TGCGCCAGCAGCTTGAACAGGGGCGAGCAGTACTTC. V usage is TRBV5-1 and J usage is TRBJ2-7; TRBD1 aligns across 7 bases. CDR1 is SGHRS and CDR2 is YFSETQ in the germline V gene. The CDR3 runs to 12 residues. The V gene end was trimmed by 1 base and the J gene end by 6 bases; junction bases not matched to a gene: 1.

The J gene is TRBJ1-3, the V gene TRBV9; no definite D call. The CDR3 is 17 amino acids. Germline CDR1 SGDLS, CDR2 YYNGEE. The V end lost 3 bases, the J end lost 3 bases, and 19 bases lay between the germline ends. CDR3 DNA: TGTGCCAGCAGCGCCTCCGCGGGAGGGTTGGGTGGAAACACCATATATTTT. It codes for CASSASAGGLGGNTIYF.

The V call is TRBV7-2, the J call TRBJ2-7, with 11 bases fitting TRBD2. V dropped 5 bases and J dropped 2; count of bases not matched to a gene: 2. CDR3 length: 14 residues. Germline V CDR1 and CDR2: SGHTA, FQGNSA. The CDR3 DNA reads TGTGCCAGCAGCCGGACTAGCGGGCCCTACGAGCAGTACTTC. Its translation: CASSRTSGPYEQYF. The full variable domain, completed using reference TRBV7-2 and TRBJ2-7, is GAGVSQSPSNKVTEKGKDVELRCDPISGHTALYWYRQSLGQGLEFLIYFQGNSAPDKSGLPSDRFSAERTGGSVSTLTIQRTQQEDSAVYLCASSRTSGPYEQYFGPGTRLTVT.

CDR3 coding DNA: TGTGCCAGTAGGAAAGGACAGGGGGTGGAGAAGGAGCAGTACTTC. This gives the protein CASRKGQGVEKEQYF. The gene calls are TRBV19 and TRBJ2-7; TRBD1 agrees at 10 bases. This CDR3 contains 15 residues. V lost 6 bases to trimming and J lost 7 bases; unmatched junction nucleotides: 12. The germline V gene encodes CDR1 LNHDA and CDR2 SQIVND (reference sequence).

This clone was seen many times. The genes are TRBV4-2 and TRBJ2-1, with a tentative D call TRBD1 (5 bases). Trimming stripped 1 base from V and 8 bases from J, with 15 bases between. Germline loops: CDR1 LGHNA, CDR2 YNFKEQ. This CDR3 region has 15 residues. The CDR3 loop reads CASSQGQAGADEQFF. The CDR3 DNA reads TGTGCCAGCAGCCAAGGGCAGGCTGGGGCGGATGAGCAGTTCTTC.

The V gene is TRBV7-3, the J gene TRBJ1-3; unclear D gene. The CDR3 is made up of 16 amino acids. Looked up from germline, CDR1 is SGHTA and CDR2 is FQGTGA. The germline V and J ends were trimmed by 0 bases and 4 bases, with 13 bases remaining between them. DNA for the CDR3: TGTGCCAGCAGCTTAACCGGAGGGCTTTCAGGAAACACCATATATTTT. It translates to CASSLTGGLSGNTIYF.

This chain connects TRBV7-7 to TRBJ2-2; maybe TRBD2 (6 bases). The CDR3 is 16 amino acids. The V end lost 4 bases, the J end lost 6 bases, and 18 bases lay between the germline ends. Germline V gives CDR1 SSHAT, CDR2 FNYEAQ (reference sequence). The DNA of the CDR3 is TGTGCCAGCAGCTCAAACCTGGCGGGGATAGCCGGGGAGCTGTTTTTT. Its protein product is CASSSNLAGIAGELFF.